The sequence of this TCR beta chain was determined in a study of molecular identifiers for immune sequencing clone quantification. Whole-study context: RNA from 20,000 or 100,000 naive CD8 cells was split five ways in replicates, with four sequenced.

V was clipped by 0 bases and J by 3 bases, with 6 bases between them. CDR1 and CDR2 (germline): MNHNS, SASEGT. This CDR3 spans 13 amino acids. TCRdb analysed the PCR reads with MiXCR anew, one entry per CDR3 protein. The data hold approximately 670,000 distinct CDR3 sequences, with 15% to 20% observed a single time. This clonotype was recorded many times. The chain couples TRBV6-1 to TRBJ2-7; D not resolved. The TCR sequence derives from a human donor in good health. Some libraries in this study had Jurkat cell RNA spiked in. The sequenced material came from naive CD8+ T cells from blood, with Jurkat cell RNA spiked in. Subset here: FACS-sorted CD8+CD4-CCR7+CD45RA+ naive T cells. This chain's CDR3 is CASSEAGFYEQYF. The CDR3 bases are TGTGCCAGCAGTGAAGCAGGCTTCTACGAGCAGTACTTC.